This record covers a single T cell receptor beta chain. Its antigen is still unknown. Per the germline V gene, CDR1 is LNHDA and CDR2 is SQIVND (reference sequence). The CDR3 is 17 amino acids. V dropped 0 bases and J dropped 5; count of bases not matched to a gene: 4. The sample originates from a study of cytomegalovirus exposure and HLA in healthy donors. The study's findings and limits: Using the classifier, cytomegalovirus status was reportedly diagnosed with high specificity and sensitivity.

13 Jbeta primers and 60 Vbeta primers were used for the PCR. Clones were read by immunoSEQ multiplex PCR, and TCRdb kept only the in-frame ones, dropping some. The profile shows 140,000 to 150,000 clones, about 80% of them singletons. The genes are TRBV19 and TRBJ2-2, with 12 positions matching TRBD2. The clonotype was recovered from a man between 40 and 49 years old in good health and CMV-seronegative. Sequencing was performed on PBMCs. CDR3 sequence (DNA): TGTGCCAGTAGTATAGATCTAGCGGGGGGGCGAACCGGGGAGCTGTTTTTT. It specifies CASSIDLAGGRTGELFF.